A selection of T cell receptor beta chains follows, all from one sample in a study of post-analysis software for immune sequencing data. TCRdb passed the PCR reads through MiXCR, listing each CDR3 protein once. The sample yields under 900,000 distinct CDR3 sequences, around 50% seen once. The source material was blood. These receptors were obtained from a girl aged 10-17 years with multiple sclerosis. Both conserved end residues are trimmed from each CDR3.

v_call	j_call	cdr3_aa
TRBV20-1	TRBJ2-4	SAGTGSGQY
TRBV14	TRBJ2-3	ASSRGFRGGTDTQY
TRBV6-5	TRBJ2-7	ASFDSPYEQY
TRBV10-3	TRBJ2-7	AINGGGPYEQY
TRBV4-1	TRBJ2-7	ASSQIRGIDEQY
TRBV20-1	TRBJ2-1	SASRDSRYEQF
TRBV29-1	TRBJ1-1	SVEIGTGGKAF
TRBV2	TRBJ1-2	ASSESTYGYT
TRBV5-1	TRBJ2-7	ASSLAGPGGEQY
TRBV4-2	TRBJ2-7	ASSQSSGNSYEQY
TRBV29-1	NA	SVEGGQGIPFYEQY
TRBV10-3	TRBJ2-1	ASRDLYNEQF